A selection of T cell receptor beta chains follows, all from one sample in a study of T-cell memory formation after mild COVID-19. MiXCR was run by TCRdb on the 5' RACE reads, yielding one entry per CDR3 protein. The sample carries roughly 200,000 distinct CDR3 sequences, about 21% recorded once. The source material was PBMCs or a T cell subset sorted from them (not recorded which). The receptors come from an adult woman who had mild COVID-19 (a few samples of this study predate the infection). Cell type and time point are not known. Both conserved end residues are part of each CDR3. The order of the fields is D gene, V gene, clone size, J gene, CDR3 protein, CDR3 DNA. D genes are given only for firm matches. Size tells how often a clone was seen (once, few, many) or the class of an expanded clone, and some rows leave it out.

-	TRBV27	-	TRBJ1-1	CASSELERNTEAFF	TGTGCCAGCAGTGAACTGGAGAGGAACACTGAAGCTTTCTTT
-	TRBV20-1	few	TRBJ2-7	CSARDEGNEQYF	TGCAGTGCTAGAGACGAAGGAAACGAGCAGTACTTC
-	TRBV5-1	-	TRBJ1-2	CASSLQAGSSYGYTF	TGCGCCAGCAGCTTGCAGGCGGGTAGCTCCTATGGCTACACCTTC
-	TRBV7-9	-	TRBJ2-2	CASSWGTTRDTGELFF	TGTGCCAGCAGCTGGGGCACTACCAGGGACACCGGGGAGCTGTTTTTT
TRBD2	TRBV29-1	-	TRBJ2-7	CSAFSGRSYEQYF	TGCAGCGCCTTTAGCGGGAGAAGCTACGAGCAGTACTTC
-	TRBV4-3	-	TRBJ2-1	CASSQDSGVYNEQFF	TGCGCCAGCAGCCAAGATAGCGGAGTCTACAATGAGCAGTTCTTC
-	TRBV6-1	few	TRBJ2-5	CASSDPEGPKETQYF	TGTGCCAGCAGTGATCCGGAAGGACCGAAAGAGACCCAGTACTTC
-	TRBV29-1	-	TRBJ2-7	CSALGADPWLYEQYF	TGCAGCGCCCTCGGGGCCGACCCATGGCTCTACGAGCAGTACTTC
-	TRBV7-9	many	TRBJ2-7	CASSLGANEQYF	TGTGCCAGCAGCTTAGGAGCGAACGAGCAGTACTTC
-	TRBV12-3/TRBV12-4	few	TRBJ2-3	CASSPRRTDRTDTQYF	TGTGCCAGCAGCCCAAGAAGGACGGATCGCACAGATACGCAGTATTTT
-	TRBV12-3/TRBV12-4	-	TRBJ1-2	CASTAVGLANYGYTF	TGTGCCAGCACCGCAGTAGGACTAGCTAACTATGGCTACACCTTC
-	TRBV27	few	TRBJ2-7	CASSSVLQPPGEQYF	TGTGCCAGCAGTTCGGTACTCCAACCCCCGGGCGAGCAGTACTTC
-	TRBV6-4	-	TRBJ1-5	CASLTDSNQPQHF	TGTGCCAGCTTGACAGATAGCAATCAGCCCCAGCATTTT
TRBD2	TRBV20-1	-	TRBJ2-3	CSARGRNWREEGTDTQYF	TGCAGTGCTAGAGGCCGGAATTGGCGGGAGGAAGGCACAGATACGCAGTATTTT
-	TRBV20-1	-	TRBJ1-1	CSARRGNTEAFF	TGCAGTGCTAGGAGGGGGAACACTGAAGCTTTCTTT
TRBD2	TRBV5-1	-	TRBJ2-3	CASSPRLAGGITDTQYF	TGCGCCAGCAGCCCCCGTCTGGCGGGAGGTATCACAGATACGCAGTATTTT
TRBD1	TRBV7-3	few	TRBJ2-2	CASSRADRVNTGELFF	TGTGCCAGCAGCCGCGCTGACAGGGTTAACACCGGGGAGCTGTTTTTT
TRBD1	TRBV7-3	few	TRBJ2-5	CASSSGQGAETQYF	TGTGCCAGCAGCTCCGGACAGGGGGCAGAGACCCAGTACTTC
TRBD2	TRBV27	few	TRBJ2-7	CASSTGLAAYEQYF	TGTGCCAGCAGTACAGGACTAGCGGCCTACGAGCAGTACTTC
-	TRBV3-1	-	TRBJ2-7	CASSQDLGSYEQYF	TGTGCCAGCAGCCAAGATCTAGGCTCCTACGAGCAGTACTTC
TRBD2	TRBV7-2	few	TRBJ2-5	CASSLELGLDAETQYF	TGTGCCAGCAGCTTAGAATTAGGACTAGATGCGGAGACCCAGTACTTC
-	TRBV27	-	TRBJ2-1	CASSLSSGFNEQFF	TGTGCCAGCAGTTTATCCTCGGGGTTCAATGAGCAGTTCTTC
-	TRBV7-6	few	TRBJ2-5	CASSFVRSATETQYF	TGTGCCAGCAGCTTTGTTCGGTCGGCGACAGAGACCCAGTACTTC
TRBD1	TRBV7-9	-	TRBJ2-7	CASSEGDRTGANEQYF	TGTGCCAGCAGCGAAGGCGACCGGACAGGGGCAAACGAGCAGTACTTC